This TCR beta chain is from a study of blood T cell repertoires in COVID-19. Study as a whole: The cDNA or gDNA used as material had been derived from T cells, B-cell-depleted T cells, or PBMCs.

This CDR3 contains 15 residues. V was shortened by 5 bases and J by 4 bases, with 17 bases between the two germline ends. Germline CDR1 is SGHVS and CDR2 is FQNEAQ. Assay: immunoSEQ multiplex PCR; the TCRdb copy retains only in-frame clones and omits some. The data contain over 200,000 clones, around 90% of them singletons. V and J are TRBV7-8 and TRBJ1-1, with D perhaps matching TRBD1 (5 bases). Sequencing input: peripheral blood. The TCR was taken from a middle-aged woman who had recovered from COVID-19. CDR3 sequence (DNA): TGTGCCAGCAGCCCTGGGGGAGGGTGGACCACTGAAGCTTTCTTT. It is translated as CASSPGGGWTTEAFF.